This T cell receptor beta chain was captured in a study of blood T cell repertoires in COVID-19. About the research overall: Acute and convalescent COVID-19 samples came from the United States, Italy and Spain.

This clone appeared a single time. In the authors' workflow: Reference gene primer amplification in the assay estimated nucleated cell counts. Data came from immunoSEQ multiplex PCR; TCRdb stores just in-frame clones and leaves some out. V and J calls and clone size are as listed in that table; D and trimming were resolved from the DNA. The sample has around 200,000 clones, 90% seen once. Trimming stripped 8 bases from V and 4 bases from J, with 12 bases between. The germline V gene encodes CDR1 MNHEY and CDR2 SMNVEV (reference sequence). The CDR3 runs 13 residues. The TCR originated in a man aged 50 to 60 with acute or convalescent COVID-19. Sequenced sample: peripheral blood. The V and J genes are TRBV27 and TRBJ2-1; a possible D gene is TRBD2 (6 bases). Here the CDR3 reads CASRASEYNEQFF. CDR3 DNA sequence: TGTGCCAGCCGCGCTAGCGAGTACAATGAGCAGTTCTTC.